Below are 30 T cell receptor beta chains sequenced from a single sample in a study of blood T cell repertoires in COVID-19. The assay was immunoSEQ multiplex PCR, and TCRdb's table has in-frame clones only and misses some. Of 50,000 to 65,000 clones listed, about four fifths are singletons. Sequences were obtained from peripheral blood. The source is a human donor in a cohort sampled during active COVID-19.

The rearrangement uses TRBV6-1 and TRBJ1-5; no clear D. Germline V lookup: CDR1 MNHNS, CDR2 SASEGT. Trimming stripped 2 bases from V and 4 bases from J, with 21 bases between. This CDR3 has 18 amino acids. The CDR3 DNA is TGTGCCAGCAGTGAACACGCATTCGGCGGGGTCGGAAATCAGCCCCAGCATTTT. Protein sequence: CASSEHAFGGVGNQPQHF.

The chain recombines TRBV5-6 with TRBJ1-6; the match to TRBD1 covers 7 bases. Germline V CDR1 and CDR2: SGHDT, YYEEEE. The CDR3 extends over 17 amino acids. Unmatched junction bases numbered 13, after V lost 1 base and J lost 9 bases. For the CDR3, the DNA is TGTGCCAGCAGCTTGCCCCAACAGGGGACCAGGGGTTCACCCCTCCACTTT. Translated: CASSLPQQGTRGSPLHF.

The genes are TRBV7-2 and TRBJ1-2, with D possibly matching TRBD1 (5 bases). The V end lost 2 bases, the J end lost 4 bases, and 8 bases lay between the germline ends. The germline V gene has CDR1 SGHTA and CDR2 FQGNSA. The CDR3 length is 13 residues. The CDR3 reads CASSLQGAYGYTF. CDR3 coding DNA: TGTGCCAGCAGCTTACAGGGCGCCTATGGCTACACCTTC.

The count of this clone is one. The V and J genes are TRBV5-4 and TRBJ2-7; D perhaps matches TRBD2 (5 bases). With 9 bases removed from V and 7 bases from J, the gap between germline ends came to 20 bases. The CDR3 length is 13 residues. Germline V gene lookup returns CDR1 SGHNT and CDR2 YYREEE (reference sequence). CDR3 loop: CATEGPYGREQYF. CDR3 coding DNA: TGTGCCACCGAGGGCCCCTATGGAAGAGAGCAGTACTTC.

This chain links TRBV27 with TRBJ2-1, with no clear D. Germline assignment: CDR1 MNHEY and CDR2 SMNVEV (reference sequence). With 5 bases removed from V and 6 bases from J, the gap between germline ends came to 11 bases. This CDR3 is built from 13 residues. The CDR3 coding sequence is TGTGCCAGCAGTCCCAGACTCGGCAATGAGCAGTTCTTC. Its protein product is CASSPRLGNEQFF.

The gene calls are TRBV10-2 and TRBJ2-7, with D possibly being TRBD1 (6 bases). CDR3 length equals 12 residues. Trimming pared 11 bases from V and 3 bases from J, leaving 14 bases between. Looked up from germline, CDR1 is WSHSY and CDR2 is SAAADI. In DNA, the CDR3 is TGCGCCGTGACAGGCCTAAACTACGAGCAGTACTTC. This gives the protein CAVTGLNYEQYF.

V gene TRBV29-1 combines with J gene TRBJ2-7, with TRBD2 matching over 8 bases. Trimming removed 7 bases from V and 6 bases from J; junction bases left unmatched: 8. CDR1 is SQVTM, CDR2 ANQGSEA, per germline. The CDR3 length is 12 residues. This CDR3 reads CSAGLSGGEQYF. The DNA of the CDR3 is TGCAGCGCGGGTTTGAGCGGGGGCGAGCAGTACTTC.

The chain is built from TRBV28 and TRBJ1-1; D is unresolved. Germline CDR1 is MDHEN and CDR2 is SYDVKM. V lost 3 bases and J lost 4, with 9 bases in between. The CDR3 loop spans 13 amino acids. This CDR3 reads CASSFVWATEAFF. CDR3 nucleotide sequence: TGTGCCAGCAGTTTCGTCTGGGCCACTGAAGCTTTCTTT.

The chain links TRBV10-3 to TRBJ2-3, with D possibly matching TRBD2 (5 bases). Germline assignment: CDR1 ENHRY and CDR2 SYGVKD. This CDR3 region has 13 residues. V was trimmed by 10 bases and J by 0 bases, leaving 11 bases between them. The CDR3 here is CATDGDSTDTQYF. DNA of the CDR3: TGTGCCACCGACGGGGATAGCACAGATACGCAGTATTTT.

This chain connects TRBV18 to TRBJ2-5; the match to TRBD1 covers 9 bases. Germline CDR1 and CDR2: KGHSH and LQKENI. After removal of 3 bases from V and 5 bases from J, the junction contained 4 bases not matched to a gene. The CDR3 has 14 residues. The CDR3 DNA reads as TGTGCCAGCTCACCTACAGGGGGCGCGGAGACCCAGTACTTC. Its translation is CASSPTGGAETQYF.

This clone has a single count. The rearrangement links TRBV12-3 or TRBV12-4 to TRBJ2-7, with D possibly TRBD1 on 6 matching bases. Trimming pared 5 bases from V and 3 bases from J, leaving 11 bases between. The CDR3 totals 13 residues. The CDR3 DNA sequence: TGTGCCAGCAGTCTGGACAGTTTCTACGAGCAGTACTTC. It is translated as CASSLDSFYEQYF.

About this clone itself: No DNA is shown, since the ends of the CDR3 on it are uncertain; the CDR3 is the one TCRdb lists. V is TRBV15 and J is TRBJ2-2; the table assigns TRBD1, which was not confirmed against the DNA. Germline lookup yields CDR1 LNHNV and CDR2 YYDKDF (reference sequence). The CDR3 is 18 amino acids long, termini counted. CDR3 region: CATSRDPPGQYFGGELFF.

This CDR3 is CASSLAGGNTGELFF. In nucleotides, the CDR3 is TGTGCCAGCTCCCTAGCGGGTGGGAACACCGGGGAGCTGTTTTTT. The V and J genes are TRBV2 and TRBJ2-2, with 8 bases aligning to TRBD2. The CDR3 is made up of 15 amino acids. V lost 8 bases, J lost 1 base, and 6 bases stayed unmatched. Looked up from germline, CDR1 is SNHLY and CDR2 is FYNNEI.

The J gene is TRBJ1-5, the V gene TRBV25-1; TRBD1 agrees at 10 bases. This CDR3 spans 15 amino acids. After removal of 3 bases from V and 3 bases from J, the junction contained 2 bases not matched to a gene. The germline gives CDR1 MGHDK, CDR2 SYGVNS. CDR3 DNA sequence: TGTGCCAGCAGTGAGGGACAGGGGATCAATCAGCCCCAGCATTTT. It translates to CASSEGQGINQPQHF.

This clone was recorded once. The CDR3 DNA reads TGTGCCAGTAATCCGGGACTAGCGACCGGCACAGATACGCAGTATTTT. This gives the protein CASNPGLATGTDTQYF. J is TRBJ2-3 and V is TRBV19; TRBD2 matches at 10 bases. Germline-derived CDR1 and CDR2 are LNHDA and SQIVND (reference sequence). The V gene end was trimmed by 7 bases and the J gene end by 1 base; junction bases not matched to a gene: 8. The CDR3 covers 16 residues.

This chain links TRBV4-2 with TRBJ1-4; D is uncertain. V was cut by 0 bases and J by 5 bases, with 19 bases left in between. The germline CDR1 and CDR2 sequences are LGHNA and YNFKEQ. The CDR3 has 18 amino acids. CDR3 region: CASSQDSSVGGPNEKLFF. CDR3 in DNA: TGTGCCAGCAGCCAAGACTCCTCCGTGGGAGGGCCCAATGAAAAACTGTTTTTT.

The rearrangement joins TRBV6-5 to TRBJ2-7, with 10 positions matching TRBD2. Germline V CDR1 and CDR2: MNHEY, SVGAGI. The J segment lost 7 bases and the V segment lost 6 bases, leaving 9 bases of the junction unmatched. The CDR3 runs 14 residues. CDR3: CASSSPGLAREQYF. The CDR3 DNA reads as TGTGCCAGCAGCTCCCCGGGACTAGCGCGGGAGCAGTACTTC.

The CDR3 DNA is TGTGCCAGCTCACCGGTGGGGGCGGGTACTGAAGCTTTCTTT. Translated: CASSPVGAGTEAFF. The V gene is TRBV18, the J gene TRBJ1-1; D possibly corresponds to TRBD1 (6 bases). The CDR3 extends over 14 amino acids. The germline CDR1 and CDR2 sequences are KGHSH and LQKENI. V was trimmed by 3 bases and J by 5 bases, leaving 13 bases between them.

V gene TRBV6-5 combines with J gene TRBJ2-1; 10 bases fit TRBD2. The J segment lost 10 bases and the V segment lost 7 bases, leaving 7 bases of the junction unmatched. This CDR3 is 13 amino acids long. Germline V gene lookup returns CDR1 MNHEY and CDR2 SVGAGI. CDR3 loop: CASTASGSREQFF. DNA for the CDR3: TGTGCCAGCACCGCTAGCGGGAGCCGGGAGCAGTTCTTC.

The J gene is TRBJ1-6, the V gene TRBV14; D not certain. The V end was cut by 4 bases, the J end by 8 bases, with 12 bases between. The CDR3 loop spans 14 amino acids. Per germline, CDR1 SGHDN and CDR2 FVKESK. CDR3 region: CASSPNPVYSPLHF. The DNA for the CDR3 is TGTGCCAGCAGCCCTAACCCCGTATATTCACCCCTCCACTTT.

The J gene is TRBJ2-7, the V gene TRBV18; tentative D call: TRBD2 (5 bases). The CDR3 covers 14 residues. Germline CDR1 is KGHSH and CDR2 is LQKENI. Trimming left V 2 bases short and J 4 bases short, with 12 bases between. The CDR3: CASSPRRAPYEQYF. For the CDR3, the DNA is TGTGCCAGCTCACCAAGGCGGGCCCCTTACGAGCAGTACTTC.

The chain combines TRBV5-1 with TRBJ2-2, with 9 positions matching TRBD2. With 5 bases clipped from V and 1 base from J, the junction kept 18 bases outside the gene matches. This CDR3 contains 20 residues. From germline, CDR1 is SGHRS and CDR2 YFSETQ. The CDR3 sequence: CASSLDGTSNRPLNTGELFF. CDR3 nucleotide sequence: TGCGCCAGCAGTTTAGATGGGACTAGCAACCGCCCTTTGAACACCGGGGAGCTGTTTTTT.

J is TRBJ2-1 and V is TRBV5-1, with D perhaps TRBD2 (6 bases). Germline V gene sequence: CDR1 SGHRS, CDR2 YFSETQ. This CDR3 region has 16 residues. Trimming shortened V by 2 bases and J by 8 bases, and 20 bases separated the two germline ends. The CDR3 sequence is CASSFALASWGDEQFF. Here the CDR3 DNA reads TGCGCCAGCAGCTTCGCGCTAGCGAGTTGGGGCGATGAGCAGTTCTTC.

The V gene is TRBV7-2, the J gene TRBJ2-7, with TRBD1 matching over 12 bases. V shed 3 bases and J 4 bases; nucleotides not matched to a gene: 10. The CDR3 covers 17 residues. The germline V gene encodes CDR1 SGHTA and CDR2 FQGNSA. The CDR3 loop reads CASSLAMGQGAKYEQYF. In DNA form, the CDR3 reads TGTGCCAGCAGCTTGGCAATGGGACAGGGGGCTAAATACGAGCAGTACTTC.

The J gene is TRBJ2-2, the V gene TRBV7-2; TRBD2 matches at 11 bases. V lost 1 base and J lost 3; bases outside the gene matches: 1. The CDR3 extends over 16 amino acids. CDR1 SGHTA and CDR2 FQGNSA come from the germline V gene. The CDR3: CASSLGSGGDTGELFF. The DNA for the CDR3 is TGTGCCAGCAGCTTAGGTAGCGGGGGGGACACCGGGGAGCTGTTTTTT.

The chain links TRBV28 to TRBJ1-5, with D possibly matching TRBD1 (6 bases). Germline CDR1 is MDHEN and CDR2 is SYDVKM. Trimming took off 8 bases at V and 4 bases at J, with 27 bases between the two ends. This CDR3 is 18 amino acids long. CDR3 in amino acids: CASFSTHSGRGSNQPQHF. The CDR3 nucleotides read TGTGCCAGCTTTTCTACGCACAGTGGCAGGGGAAGTAATCAGCCCCAGCATTTT.

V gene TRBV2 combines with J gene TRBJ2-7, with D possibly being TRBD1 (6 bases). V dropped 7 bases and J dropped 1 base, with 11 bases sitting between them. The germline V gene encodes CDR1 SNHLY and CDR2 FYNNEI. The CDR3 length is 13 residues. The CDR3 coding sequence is TGTGCCAGCACTAGGGACACGTCCTACGAGCAGTACTTC. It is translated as CASTRDTSYEQYF.

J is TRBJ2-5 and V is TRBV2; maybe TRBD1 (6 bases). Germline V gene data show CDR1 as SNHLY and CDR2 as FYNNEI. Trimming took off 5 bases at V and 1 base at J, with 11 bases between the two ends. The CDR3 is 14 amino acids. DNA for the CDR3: TGTGCCAGCAGTAAAGGACAGACCCAAGAGACCCAGTACTTC. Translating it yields CASSKGQTQETQYF. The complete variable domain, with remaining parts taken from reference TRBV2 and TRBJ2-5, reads EPEVTQTPSHQVTQMGQEVILRCVPISNHLYFYWYRQILGQKVEFLVSFYNNEISEKSEIFDDQFSVERPDGSNFTLKIRSTKLEDSAMYFCASSKGQTQETQYFGPGTRLLVL.

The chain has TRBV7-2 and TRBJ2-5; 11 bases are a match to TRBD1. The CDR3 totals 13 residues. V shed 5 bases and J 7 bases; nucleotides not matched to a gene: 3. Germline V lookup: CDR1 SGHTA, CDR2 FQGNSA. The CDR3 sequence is CASSAGQGATQYF. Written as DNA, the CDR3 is TGTGCCAGCAGCGCTGGACAGGGGGCGACCCAGTACTTC. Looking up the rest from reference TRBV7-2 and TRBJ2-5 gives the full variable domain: GAGVSQSPSNKVTEKGKDVELRCDPISGHTALYWYRQSLGQGLEFLIYFQGNSAPDKSGLPSDRFSAERTGGSVSTLTIQRTQQEDSAVYLCASSAGQGATQYFGPGTRLLVL.

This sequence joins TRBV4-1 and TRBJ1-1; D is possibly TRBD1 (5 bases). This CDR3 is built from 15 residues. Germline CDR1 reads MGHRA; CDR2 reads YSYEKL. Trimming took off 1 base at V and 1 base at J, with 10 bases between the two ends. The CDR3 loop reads CASSQASGANTEAFF. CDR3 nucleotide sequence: TGCGCCAGCAGCCAAGCTTCTGGGGCGAACACTGAAGCTTTCTTT.